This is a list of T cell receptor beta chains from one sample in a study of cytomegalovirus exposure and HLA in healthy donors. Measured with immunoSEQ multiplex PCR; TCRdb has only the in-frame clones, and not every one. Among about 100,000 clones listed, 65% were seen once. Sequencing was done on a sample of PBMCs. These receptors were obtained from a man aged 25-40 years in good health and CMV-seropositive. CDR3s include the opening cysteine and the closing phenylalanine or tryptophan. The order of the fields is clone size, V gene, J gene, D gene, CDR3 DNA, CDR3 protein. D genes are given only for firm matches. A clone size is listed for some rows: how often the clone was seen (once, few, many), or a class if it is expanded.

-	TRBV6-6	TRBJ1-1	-	TGTGCCAGCAGTTACCCACAGGGAACCGGACACACTGAAGCTTTCTTT	CASSYPQGTGHTEAFF
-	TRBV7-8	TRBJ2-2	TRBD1	TGTGCCAGCAGCTTAGCAGGACAGGCCGTTTCCGGGGAGCTGTTTTTT	CASSLAGQAVSGELFF
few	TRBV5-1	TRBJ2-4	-	TGCGCCAGCAGCTTGGGGCTAGCCAAAAACATTCAGTACTTC	CASSLGLAKNIQYF
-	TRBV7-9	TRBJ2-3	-	TGTGCCAGCAGCCTCATCAGGGTAGGAACAGATACGCAGTATTTT	CASSLIRVGTDTQYF
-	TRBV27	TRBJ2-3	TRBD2	TGTGCCAGCAGCTTGACTAGCGGGGGGGCCGGTACAGATACGCAGTATTTT	CASSLTSGGAGTDTQYF
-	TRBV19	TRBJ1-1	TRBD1	TGTGCCAGTAGTACCGGACAGGGGGTAAGGATGAACACTGAAGCTTTCTTT	CASSTGQGVRMNTEAFF
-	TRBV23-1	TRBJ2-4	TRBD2	TGCGCCAGCCGGGGGGGGGACGTGGCCAAAAACATTCAGTACTTC	CASRGGDVAKNIQYF
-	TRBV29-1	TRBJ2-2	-	TGCAGCGTTGTATCCAGGGAGAACACCGGGGAGCTGTTTTTT	CSVVSRENTGELFF
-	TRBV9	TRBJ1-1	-	TGTGCCAGCAGCGTTGTACAGGGTTTGAACACTGAAGCTTTCTTT	CASSVVQGLNTEAFF
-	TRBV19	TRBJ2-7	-	TGTGCCAGTAGTGCAACAGGGACCTCCTACGAGCAGTACTTC	CASSATGTSYEQYF
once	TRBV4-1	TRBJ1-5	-	TGCGCCAGCAGCCTACAGGGTGCCGAAAGCAATCAGCCCCAGCATTTT	CASSLQGAESNQPQHF
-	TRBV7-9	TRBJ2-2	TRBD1	TGTGCCAGCAGCTCGTGGGACAGGGTGACCGGGGAGCTGTTTTTT	CASSSWDRVTGELFF
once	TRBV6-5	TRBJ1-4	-	TGTGCCAGCAGGAGGACGGGGACAACTAATGAAAAACTGTTTTTT	CASRRTGTTNEKLFF
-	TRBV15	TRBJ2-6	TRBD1	TGTGCCACCAGCAGAGATTCGTTTTGGGACAGGGGCTTCTCTGGGGCCAACGTCCTGACTTTC	CATSRDSFWDRGFSGANVLTF
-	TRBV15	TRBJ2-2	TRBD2	TGTGCCACCAGCAGGGACTTGGGACTAGCGGGGGGGCGCACCGGGGAGCTGTTTTTT	CATSRDLGLAGGRTGELFF
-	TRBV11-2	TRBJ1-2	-	TGTGCCAGCAGCTTAGCAGGGAGGACCGATGGCTACACCTTC	CASSLAGRTDGYTF
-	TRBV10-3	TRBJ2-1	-	TGTGCCATCAGGTGGTCGGCGGTCGATGAGCAGTTCTTC	CAIRWSAVDEQFF
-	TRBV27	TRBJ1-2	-	TGTGCCAGCGGTCCCAAGGTTGAGGGTGGCTACACCTTC	CASGPKVEGGYTF
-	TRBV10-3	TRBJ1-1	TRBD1	TGTGCCATCAGGCAGGGGGCAATGACTGAAGCTTTCTTT	CAIRQGAMTEAFF
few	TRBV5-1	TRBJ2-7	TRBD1	TGCGCCAGCAGCTCAACCGGGACAGGGGGCGGCGAGCAGTACTTC	CASSSTGTGGGEQYF
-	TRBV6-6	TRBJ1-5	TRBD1	TGTGCCAGCAGTTACGGGGACAGGGTCCAGCCCCAGCATTTT	CASSYGDRVQPQHF
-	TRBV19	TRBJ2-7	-	TGTGCCAGTATGCAGAGTGCGGGAACCTACGAGCAGTACTTC	CASMQSAGTYEQYF
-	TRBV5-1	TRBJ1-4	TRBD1	TGCGCCAGCAGCTTGGGCCGGGCAGGGGGTAGTGAAAAACTGTTTTTT	CASSLGRAGGSEKLFF
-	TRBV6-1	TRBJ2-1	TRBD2	TGTGCCAGCAGTGAAGCGCTTCTAGCGGGGGGCGATGAGCAGTTCTTC	CASSEALLAGGDEQFF
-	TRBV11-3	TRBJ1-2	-	TGTGCCAGCAGCTTCGGGGAGGTCAGCTACACCTTC	CASSFGEVSYTF
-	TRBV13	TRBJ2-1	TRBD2	TGTGCCAGCAGCCGAGCCGGGACTAGCTACAATGAGCAGTTCTTC	CASSRAGTSYNEQFF
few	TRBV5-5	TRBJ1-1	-	TGTGCCAGCAGCTATGCGGTAGGCACTGAAGCTTTCTTT	CASSYAVGTEAFF
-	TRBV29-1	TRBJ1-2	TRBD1	TGCAGCGTTCGTTCAGGGACAGACGCTAACTATGGCTACACCTTC	CSVRSGTDANYGYTF
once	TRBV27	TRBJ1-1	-	TGTGCCAGCAGTTTATTAGGGGGACATGAAGCTTTCTTT	CASSLLGGHEAFF
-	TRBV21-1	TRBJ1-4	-	TGTGCCAGCAGCCAGCGGTGTTATGAAAAACTGTTTTTT	CASSQRCYEKLFF
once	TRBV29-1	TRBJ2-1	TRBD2	TGCAGCGTTGAACCGACTAGCGGAGATAACAATGAGCAGTTCTTC	CSVEPTSGDNNEQFF
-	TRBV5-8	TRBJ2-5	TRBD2	TGTGCCAGCAGCTCTAGCGGGGGGATACGAGAGACCCAGTACTTC	CASSSSGGIRETQYF
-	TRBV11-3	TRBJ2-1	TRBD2	TGTGCCAGCAGCTTCTCTAGCGGGGGAATCGGCAATGAGCAGTTCTTC	CASSFSSGGIGNEQFF
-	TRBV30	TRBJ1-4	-	TGTGCCTGGGCCCACAGATATAATGAAAAACTGTTTTTT	CAWAHRYNEKLFF
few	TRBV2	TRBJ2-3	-	TGTGCCAGCCGGGAGTACACAGATACGCAGTATTTT	CASREYTDTQYF
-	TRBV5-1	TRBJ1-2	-	TGCGCCAGCAGAGCGGGGCAGGAATATGGCTACACCTTC	CASRAGQEYGYTF
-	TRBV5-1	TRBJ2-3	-	TGCGCCAGCAGCCCGGACAGTGCGGGAGATACGCAGTATTTT	CASSPDSAGDTQYF